Sequencing of this T cell receptor (beta chain) was carried out in a study of T cells in Graves' hyperthyroidism and ophthalmopathy. Germline V CDR1 and CDR2: SGHRS, YFSETQ. CDR3 length: 13 amino acids. V gave up 1 base and J gave up 8 bases, with 10 bases separating them. In this sample, this clonotype turned up many times. What it binds is unknown. General observations from the study: Among thyroid clonotypes expanded above 0.001, most also appeared in blood.

A NOSPECS grade of at least 4, a Clinical Activity Score of at least 3 and duration under 3 months were recorded in ophthalmopathy patients. Investigators excluded patients with uncontrolled infection, other autoimmune disease, pregnancy or lactation. Clinical symptoms, serum thyroxine, TRAb, thyroid ultrasound and orbital computed tomography informed diagnoses. RNA transcripts yielded amplified TCR beta CDR3 regions. The TCR CDR3 first-round RT-PCR relied on the HTBI primer set. TCRdb re-called the multiplex PCR reads through MiXCR, storing one row per CDR3 protein. The table shows around 350,000 distinct CDR3 sequences, with around 15% occurring only once.

This clonotype originated in a woman between 55 and 75 years old with Graves' ophthalmopathy. The chain joins TRBV5-1 to TRBJ2-4, with D tentatively TRBD1 (8 bases). Input material: blood. The chain's CDR3 is CASSLTGGDIQYF. DNA for the CDR3: TGCGCCAGCAGCTTGACAGGGGGGGACATTCAGTACTTC.